The 25 T cell receptor beta chains reported below all come from one sample, sequenced in a study of cytomegalovirus exposure and HLA in healthy donors. With 60 Vbeta and 13 Jbeta primers, the PCR was carried out. The data were produced by immunoSEQ multiplex PCR, yet TCRdb's version contains in-frame clones alone and is incomplete. In all, the sample yields about 48,000 clones. The material sequenced was PBMCs. The receptors were sampled from a male donor in good health and CMV-seropositive.

CDR3 region: CASSWSGGVTGELFF. The CDR3 nucleotides read TGCGCCAGCAGCTGGAGCGGGGGGGTTACCGGGGAGCTGTTTTTT. The V gene is TRBV5-1, the J gene TRBJ2-2, with 10 bases aligning to TRBD2. Per germline, CDR1 SGHRS and CDR2 YFSETQ. This CDR3 is built from 15 residues. V was pared by 3 bases and J by 5 bases, with 4 bases of the junction left unmatched.

Comments on this clone: The sample carries other DNA sequences with the same CDR3. This chain links TRBV10-2 with TRBJ2-2, with 7 nucleotides matching TRBD2. This CDR3 spans 14 amino acids. Losses at the gene ends were 6 bases for V and 3 bases for J; bases not matched to a gene: 4. Germline V CDR1 and CDR2: WSHSY, SAAADI. This CDR3 is CASRLAGDTGELFF. The CDR3, as DNA: TGCGCCAGCAGACTGGCGGGAGACACCGGGGAGCTGTTTTTT.

The genes are TRBV11-3 and TRBJ2-5; D is perhaps TRBD1 (6 bases). The germline gives CDR1 SGHNT, CDR2 YENEEA. This CDR3 is 16 amino acids long. Trimming removed 2 bases from V and 3 bases from J, with 16 bases in between. The DNA of the CDR3 is TGTGCCAGCAGCTTAAGCGTAGGGACACCTAAAGAGACCCAGTACTTC. It is translated as CASSLSVGTPKETQYF.

The V call is TRBV7-3, the J call TRBJ1-1; no reliable D call. V dropped 5 bases and J dropped 1 base, with 11 bases sitting between them. This CDR3 region has 14 residues. The germline gives CDR1 SGHTA, CDR2 FQGTGA. CDR3 DNA sequence: TGTGCCAGCAGCCTCCTCGGTGAGAACACTGAAGCTTTCTTT. It translates to CASSLLGENTEAFF. Based on the CDR3 plus reference TRBV7-3 and TRBJ1-1, the full variable domain is GAGVSQTPSNKVTEKGKYVELRCDPISGHTALYWYRQSLGQGPEFLIYFQGTGAADDSGLPNDRFFAVRPEGSVSTLKIQRTERGDSAVYLCASSLLGENTEAFFGQGTRLTVV.

The chain carries TRBV7-6 and TRBJ2-1; the match to TRBD1 covers 8 bases. The CDR3 is 13 residues long. The J segment lost 7 bases and the V segment lost 4 bases, leaving 3 bases of the junction unmatched. Germline V CDR1 and CDR2: SGHVS, FNYEAQ. The CDR3 reads CASSSNRGNEQFF. The CDR3 DNA follows: TGTGCCAGCAGCTCCAACAGGGGGAATGAGCAGTTCTTC.

This chain connects TRBV7-3 to TRBJ1-2, with D possibly being TRBD1 (6 bases). There are 15 residues in the CDR3. V was shortened by 2 bases and J by 4 bases, with 14 bases between the two germline ends. The V gene's germline CDR1 is SGHTA and CDR2 FQGTGA. CDR3 sequence: CASSLVAGDLYGYTF. DNA for the CDR3: TGTGCCAGCAGCTTAGTAGCAGGGGACCTCTATGGCTACACCTTC.

The genes are TRBV2 and TRBJ2-2; TRBD2 is a possible D gene (7 bases). The germline gives CDR1 SNHLY, CDR2 FYNNEI. The germline V and J ends were trimmed by 1 base and 4 bases, with 16 bases remaining between them. The CDR3 is 17 residues long. CDR3 DNA: TGTGCCAGCAGTGAAGGGGTAGGGGGGGAATCCACCGGGGAGCTGTTTTTT. Translation: CASSEGVGGESTGELFF.

The chain is built from TRBV27 and TRBJ1-5, with a tentative D call TRBD1 (6 bases). The V end was cut by 4 bases, the J end by 5 bases, with 12 bases between. CDR1 is MNHEY and CDR2 is SMNVEV in the germline V gene (reference sequence). The CDR3 is 14 amino acids. CDR3 loop: CASSSSTGHQPQHF. The DNA for the CDR3 is TGTGCCAGCAGTTCCTCGACAGGCCATCAGCCCCAGCATTTT.

This rearrangement joins TRBV5-1 to TRBJ2-1; D unclear. The CDR3 has 14 amino acids. CDR1 and CDR2 from the germline V gene are SGHRS and YFSETQ. Trimming removed 0 bases at V and 5 bases at J, with 9 bases between. The CDR3 spells CASSLALRDNEQFF. DNA of the CDR3: TGCGCCAGCAGCTTGGCCCTTCGGGACAATGAGCAGTTCTTC.

The genes are TRBV6-6 and TRBJ1-4; no definite D call. Germline V lookup: CDR1 MNHNY, CDR2 SVGAGI (reference sequence). The length of the CDR3 is 12 residues. V lost 8 bases and J 0 bases, leaving 4 bases between the germline ends. This chain's CDR3 is CASSATNEKLFF. CDR3 nucleotide sequence: TGTGCCAGCTCAGCAACTAATGAAAAACTGTTTTTT.

The chain combines TRBV7-7 with TRBJ2-1; 7 bases are a match to TRBD1. V was clipped by 5 bases and J by 7 bases; unmatched bases: 5. CDR1 and CDR2 (germline): SSHAT, FNYEAQ (reference sequence). The CDR3 covers 13 residues. The CDR3 DNA sequence: TGTGCCAGCAGCCCGGGACAGCAAAATGAGCAGTTCTTC. Translating gives CASSPGQQNEQFF.

V usage is TRBV13 and J usage is TRBJ2-7, with 11 bases identical to TRBD1. Germline assignment: CDR1 PRHDT and CDR2 FYEKMQ (reference sequence). This CDR3 region has 15 residues. Trimming took 4 bases from V and 5 from J; bases not matched to a gene: 7. CDR3 in amino acids: CASSSRDRGADEQYF. The CDR3 bases are TGTGCCAGCAGCTCCCGGGACAGGGGGGCGGACGAGCAGTACTTC.

This sequence joins TRBV20-1 and TRBJ1-2, with D possibly being TRBD1 (5 bases). The CDR3 is made up of 9 amino acids. CDR1 and CDR2 from the germline V gene are DFQATT and SNEGSKA (reference sequence). CDR3 protein: CKGEYGYTF. For the CDR3, the DNA is TGCAAAGGGGAATATGGCTACACCTTC.

The rearrangement joins TRBV4-1 to TRBJ2-2; 7 bases agree with TRBD2. The V gene's germline CDR1 is MGHRA and CDR2 YSYEKL. This CDR3 spans 15 amino acids. Unmatched junction bases numbered 6, after V lost 1 base and J lost 7 bases. The DNA of the CDR3 is TGCGCCAGCAGCCAAGGTGGGGGGGTCCTCGGGGAGCTGTTTTTT. This encodes CASSQGGGVLGELFF.

V usage is TRBV5-5 and J usage is TRBJ2-7; D perhaps matches TRBD2 (5 bases). The CDR3 has 15 amino acids. Trimming cost V 4 bases and J 2 bases, with 16 bases left between them. In germline, CDR1 is SGHKS, CDR2 YYEKEE (reference sequence). CDR3 amino acids: CASSRGSPLPYEQYF. The CDR3 DNA reads as TGTGCCAGCAGCCGCGGGTCCCCCCTACCCTACGAGCAGTACTTC.

The gene calls are TRBV27 and TRBJ2-1; 8 nucleotides agree with TRBD2. The germline CDR1 and CDR2 sequences are MNHEY and SMNVEV (reference sequence). Unmatched junction bases numbered 5, after V lost 0 bases and J lost 4 bases. The CDR3 totals 16 residues. The CDR3 sequence is CASSLSLRLAYNEQFF. The CDR3 nucleotides read TGTGCCAGCAGTTTATCGTTGAGACTAGCGTACAATGAGCAGTTCTTC.

This chain connects TRBV4-3 to TRBJ1-2; possible D gene TRBD1, 6 bases. Looked up from germline, CDR1 is LGHNA and CDR2 is YSLEER. V lost 0 bases, J lost 4 bases, and 24 bases lay in between. The CDR3 totals 19 residues. CDR3 DNA: TGCGCCAGCAGCCAAGATTTTCGGCAGGGGATGGGAGTAGTCTATGGCTACACCTTC. Its protein is CASSQDFRQGMGVVYGYTF.

Here the CDR3 DNA reads TGTGCCAGCAGCTTGGGAGTGGGACAGGGCCGGGCCCAGTACTTC. Translated: CASSLGVGQGRAQYF. V usage is TRBV5-5 and J usage is TRBJ2-5; TRBD1 agrees at 9 bases. Germline loops: CDR1 SGHKS, CDR2 YYEKEE (reference sequence). The J segment lost 9 bases and the V segment lost 0 bases, leaving 9 bases of the junction unmatched. CDR3 size: 15 residues.

The chain has TRBV9 and TRBJ2-2; D gene ambiguous. V lost 4 bases, J lost 6 bases, and 13 bases lay in between. Germline V gene sequence: CDR1 SGDLS, CDR2 YYNGEE. This CDR3 contains 14 residues. CDR3 residues: CASSHPLESGELFF. CDR3 nucleotides: TGTGCCAGCAGCCACCCCCTCGAGTCCGGGGAGCTGTTTTTT. The whole variable domain, remainder taken from reference TRBV9 and TRBJ2-2, is DSGVTQTPKHLITATGQRVTLRCSPRSGDLSVYWYQQSLDQGLQFLIQYYNGEERAKGNILERFSAQQFPDLHSELNLSSLELGDSALYFCASSHPLESGELFFGEGSRLTVL.

The chain recombines TRBV5-4 with TRBJ2-5; 10 positions match TRBD2. The end of the DNA fits TRBJ2-7 better, so the J call may be wrong. CDR3 length equals 17 residues. The germline CDR1 and CDR2 sequences are SGHNT and YYREEE (reference sequence). CDR3 loop: CASSLGTLAGVLYEQYF. The CDR3 nucleotides are TGTGCCAGCAGCTTGGGGACCCTAGCGGGGGTACTCTACGAGCAGTACTTC.

This rearrangement joins TRBV30 to TRBJ2-3, with 12 bases that match TRBD2. The CDR3 consists of 16 residues. Germline V lookup: CDR1 GTSNPN, CDR2 SVGIG (reference sequence). The J segment lost 4 bases and the V segment lost 4 bases, leaving 9 bases of the junction unmatched. This CDR3 reads CAWTPALAGGPDTQYF. The CDR3 DNA follows: TGTGCCTGGACCCCGGCGCTAGCGGGGGGGCCAGATACGCAGTATTTT.

This rearrangement joins TRBV5-4 to TRBJ1-3; D is uncertain. V was cut by 2 bases and J by 0 bases, with 6 bases left in between. The CDR3 has 14 amino acids. Per the germline V gene, CDR1 is SGHNT and CDR2 is YYREEE (reference sequence). CDR3 loop: CASSFDTSGNTIYF. The CDR3 DNA sequence: TGTGCCAGCAGCTTTGACACCTCTGGAAACACCATATATTTT.

The chain combines TRBV5-1 with TRBJ1-1; weak D call: TRBD1 (6 bases). This CDR3 has 17 amino acids. V lost 4 bases and J lost 4, with 23 bases in between. In germline, CDR1 is SGHRS, CDR2 YFSETQ. This CDR3 is CASSETRQEGEFTEAFF. For the CDR3, the DNA is TGCGCCAGCAGCGAAACCCGACAGGAAGGTGAATTCACTGAAGCTTTCTTT.

This chain links TRBV4-3 with TRBJ2-1; D is unresolved. With 3 bases removed from V and 7 bases from J, the gap between germline ends came to 10 bases. The CDR3 contains 13 residues. Per the germline V gene, CDR1 is LGHNA and CDR2 is YSLEER. This CDR3 reads CASSQRLPNEQFF. DNA of the CDR3: TGCGCCAGCAGCCAGCGACTCCCAAATGAGCAGTTCTTC.

The genes are TRBV19 and TRBJ1-5; 7 positions match TRBD1. Trimming cost V 6 bases and J 5 bases; bases outside gene matches: 13. This CDR3 is built from 16 residues. CDR1 and CDR2 from the germline V gene are LNHDA and SQIVND (reference sequence). The CDR3 spells CASRTFRDSWHQPQHF. The DNA of the CDR3 is TGTGCCAGTAGGACCTTCCGGGACAGCTGGCATCAGCCCCAGCATTTT.